In its sample, the clone carrying this T cell receptor beta chain was seen many times. These data originate in a study of T-cell memory formation after mild COVID-19. TCRdb independently ran MiXCR on the 5' RACE reads; one entry per CDR3 protein. The sample carries about 250,000 distinct CDR3 sequences, roughly 18% recorded once. This CDR3 is built from 15 residues. V lost 5 bases, J lost 9 bases, and 15 bases stayed unmatched. Germline lookup yields CDR1 DFQATT and CDR2 SNEGSKA (reference sequence). The chain uses TRBV20-1 and TRBJ2-1, with 8 bases that match TRBD2. This clonotype originated in a man aged 18 to 29 who had mild COVID-19 (a few samples of this study predate the infection). Cell type and time point are not known. Sequencing used PBMCs or a T cell subset sorted from them (not recorded which). The CDR3 sequence: CSAATGTSNLGEQFF. CDR3 coding DNA: TGCAGTGCTGCGACCGGGACTAGTAATCTCGGTGAGCAGTTCTTC.